A selection of T cell receptor beta chains follows, all from one sample in a study of CD8 T cells in ankylosing spondylitis. TCRdb reprocessed the 5' RACE reads via MiXCR and lists one record per CDR3 protein. In the table there are about 450,000 distinct CDR3 sequences, roughly 27% of which are singletons. Sequencing was carried out using blood, either unsorted or a sorted T cell fraction (not recorded which). Source of these receptors: a male donor with ankylosing spondylitis. Both conserved end residues are part of each CDR3. The D gene is left open where the match is weak. The listing skips clone size in some rows; elsewhere it reads once, few, many or a size class.

TRBJ2-2,many,NA,TRBV5-1,TGCGCCAGCAGCTTGGACAGTCTTTCGAACACCGGGGAGCTGTTTTTT,CASSLDSLSNTGELFF
TRBJ2-1,few,NA,TRBV20-1,TGCAGTGTTCTCCCAGGGGATAGTTACAATGAGCAGTTCTTC,CSVLPGDSYNEQFF
TRBJ2-7,few,TRBD2,TRBV20-1,TGCAGTGCCCTAGGACTAGCGGGAGACTACGAGCAGTACTTC,CSALGLAGDYEQYF
TRBJ2-3,many,NA,TRBV24-1,TGTGCCACCAGTGATAGGCAACCGCTGGATACGCAGTATTTT,CATSDRQPLDTQYF
TRBJ2-2,NA,TRBD2,TRBV6-5,TGTGCCAGCAGTTACTCTGGGGTTAGCGGGAGTGGTACCGGGGAGCTGTTTTTT,CASSYSGVSGSGTGELFF
TRBJ2-7,NA,TRBD2,TRBV20-1,TGCAGTGCGTGGACTAGCGGATCTACGAGGCAGTACTTC,CSAWTSGSTRQYF
TRBJ2-3,NA,NA,TRBV12-5,TGTGCTAGTGGTTTTAGGGGAGATACGCAGTATTTT,CASGFRGDTQYF
TRBJ2-5,NA,NA,TRBV4-1,TGCGCCAGCAGCCACCCAGGAGCGAAGGCAACTGGAGGGAAAGAGACCCAGTACTTC,CASSHPGAKATGGKETQYF
TRBJ2-1,many,TRBD2,TRBV5-1,TGCGCCAGCAGTTATTTCTCTAGCGGGAGTGCAAATGAGCAGTTCTTC,CASSYFSSGSANEQFF
TRBJ1-2,few,TRBD1,TRBV9,TGTGCCAGCAGCGTAGGGACAGGCTACGATGGCTACACCTTC,CASSVGTGYDGYTF
TRBJ1-2,NA,TRBD1,TRBV12-3/TRBV12-4,TGTGCCAGCCGGGGGACAGGGGCCTATGGCTACACCTTC,CASRGTGAYGYTF
TRBJ1-2,NA,TRBD1,TRBV5-1,TGCGCCAGCAGCTTGCCGAAACAGGGGATCGGTGGCTACACCTTC,CASSLPKQGIGGYTF
TRBJ2-7,NA,TRBD2,TRBV6-1,TGTGCCAGCAGTGAAATGCGTCCCAGCGGGAGATCCGAGCAGTACTTC,CASSEMRPSGRSEQYF
TRBJ2-2,few,NA,TRBV11-1,TGTGCCAGCAGCTCCCCCGGGACCACCGGGGAGCTGTTTTTT,CASSSPGTTGELFF
TRBJ2-6,few,TRBD1,TRBV6-1,TGTGCCAGCACAAAACAGGGGGCGCCAGGGGCCAACGTCCTGACTTTC,CASTKQGAPGANVLTF
TRBJ1-3,many,NA,TRBV5-6,TGTGCCAGCAGCGCTGACTTTGGACTATACTCTGGAAACACCATATATTTT,CASSADFGLYSGNTIYF
TRBJ2-1,few,TRBD2,TRBV20-1,TGCAGTGCACGAACTCCGACTAGCGGAGGGGATGAGCAGTTCTTC,CSARTPTSGGDEQFF
TRBJ1-2,few,NA,TRBV10-2,TGCGCCAGCAGAGGGCCCTTGGGTTATGGCTACACCTTC,CASRGPLGYGYTF
TRBJ1-2,NA,NA,TRBV28,TGTGCCAGCAAGGTGTTGTCTAACTATGGCTACACCTTC,CASKVLSNYGYTF
TRBJ2-5,few,NA,TRBV20-1,TGCAGTGCGAGGGAACCTAGGGCAGGGTGGGAGACCCAGTACTTC,CSAREPRAGWETQYF
TRBJ2-2,few,NA,TRBV4-1,TGCGCCAGCAGCCAAGACACAGTTTGGGGCACCGGGGAGCTGTTTTTT,CASSQDTVWGTGELFF
TRBJ2-2,NA,NA,TRBV3-1,TGTGCCAGCAGCCAGGCCCGAACGAACACCGGGGAGCTGTTTTTT,CASSQARTNTGELFF
TRBJ1-2,NA,NA,TRBV5-1,TGCGCCAGCAGCTTGGTAGGAACAGGCGACTATGGCTACACCTTC,CASSLVGTGDYGYTF
TRBJ2-1,NA,NA,TRBV19,TGTGCCAGTAGTAACCAGCGGTACAATGAGCAGTTCTTC,CASSNQRYNEQFF
TRBJ2-1,NA,TRBD2,TRBV20-1,TGCAGTGCTAGAATTAGCGGGAGCCCCTACAATGAGCAGTTCTTC,CSARISGSPYNEQFF
TRBJ2-3,few,NA,TRBV6-1,TGTGCCAGCAGTGAAGGTCAGGCGGGCACAGATACGCAGTATTTT,CASSEGQAGTDTQYF
TRBJ2-2,NA,TRBD1,TRBV20-1,TGCAGTGCTAGAGGCGGGGACAGGGCGACCGGGGAGCTGTTTTTT,CSARGGDRATGELFF
TRBJ2-7,NA,TRBD2,TRBV20-1,TGCAGTGCTAGAGGGACTAGCGGGAGCCCCGAGCAGTACTTC,CSARGTSGSPEQYF
TRBJ2-1,NA,TRBD2,TRBV7-9,TGTGCCAGCAGCTTAGCCGTGACTAGCGGCATGCATGAGCAGTTCTTC,CASSLAVTSGMHEQFF
TRBJ2-7,NA,TRBD1,TRBV11-1,TGTGCCAGCAGCTTGTTGGGACAGGGGTTCCACGAGCAGTACTTC,CASSLLGQGFHEQYF
TRBJ2-3,NA,TRBD1,TRBV20-1,TGCAGTGCAATGACAGGGGTGCTAGCAGATACGCAGTATTTT,CSAMTGVLADTQYF
TRBJ2-5,NA,TRBD1,TRBV5-1,TGCGCCAGCAGCGGCCGGGACAGTATTAGAGAGACCCAGTACTTC,CASSGRDSIRETQYF
TRBJ1-1,NA,NA,TRBV19,TGTGCCAGTAGTACCACGATGGACACTGAAGCTTTCTTT,CASSTTMDTEAFF